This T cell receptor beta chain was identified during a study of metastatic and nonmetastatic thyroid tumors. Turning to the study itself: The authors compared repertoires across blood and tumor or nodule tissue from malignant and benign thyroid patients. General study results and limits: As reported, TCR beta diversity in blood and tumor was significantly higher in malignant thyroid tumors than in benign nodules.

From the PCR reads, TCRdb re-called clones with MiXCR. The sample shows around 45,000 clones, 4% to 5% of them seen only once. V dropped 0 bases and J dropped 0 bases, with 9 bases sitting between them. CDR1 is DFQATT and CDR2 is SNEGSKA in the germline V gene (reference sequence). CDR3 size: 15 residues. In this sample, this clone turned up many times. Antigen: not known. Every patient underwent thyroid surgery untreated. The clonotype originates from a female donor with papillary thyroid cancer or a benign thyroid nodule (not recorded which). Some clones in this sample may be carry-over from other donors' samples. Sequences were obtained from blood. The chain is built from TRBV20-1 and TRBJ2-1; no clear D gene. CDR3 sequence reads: CSARDLGSSYNEQFF. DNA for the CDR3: TGCAGTGCTAGAGATCTGGGAAGCTCCTACAATGAGCAGTTCTTC.